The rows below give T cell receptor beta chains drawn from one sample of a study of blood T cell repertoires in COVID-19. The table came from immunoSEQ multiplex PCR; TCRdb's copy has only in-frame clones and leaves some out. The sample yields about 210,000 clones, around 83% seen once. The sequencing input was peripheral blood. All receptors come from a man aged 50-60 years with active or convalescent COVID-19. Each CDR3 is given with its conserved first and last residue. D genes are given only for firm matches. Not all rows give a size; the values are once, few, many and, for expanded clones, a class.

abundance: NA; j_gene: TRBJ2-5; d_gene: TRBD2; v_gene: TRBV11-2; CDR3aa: CASRLWAGGPSETQYF; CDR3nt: TGTGCCAGCAGACTCTGGGCGGGAGGGCCCTCAGAGACCCAGTACTTC
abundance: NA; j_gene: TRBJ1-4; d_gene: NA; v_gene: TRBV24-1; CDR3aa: CATSSGAGEKLFF; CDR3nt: TGTGCCACCAGTAGTGGGGCAGGTGAAAAACTGTTTTTT
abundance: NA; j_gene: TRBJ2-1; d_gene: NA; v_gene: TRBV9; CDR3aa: CASSVVAGPAVGEQFF; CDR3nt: TGTGCCAGCAGCGTAGTCGCGGGTCCCGCTGTCGGCGAGCAGTTCTTC
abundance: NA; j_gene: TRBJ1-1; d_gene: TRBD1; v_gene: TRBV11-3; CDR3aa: CASSLFQGANEAFF; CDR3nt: TGTGCCAGCAGCTTATTTCAGGGGGCAAATGAAGCTTTCTTT
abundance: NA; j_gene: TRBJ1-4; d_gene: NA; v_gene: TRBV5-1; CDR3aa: CASSLYGTIEEKLFF; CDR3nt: TGCGCCAGCAGCTTGTACGGGACAATAGAAGAAAAACTGTTTTTT
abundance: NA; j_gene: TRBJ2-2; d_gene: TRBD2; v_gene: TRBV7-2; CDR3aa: CASSLGLAGGRHTGELFF; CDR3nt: TGTGCCAGCAGCTTAGGGCTAGCGGGGGGCCGACACACCGGGGAGCTGTTTTTT
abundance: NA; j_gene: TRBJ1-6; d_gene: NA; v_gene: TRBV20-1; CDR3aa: CSASPPGAYNSPLHF; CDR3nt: TGCAGTGCTAGTCCCCCCGGGGCCTATAATTCACCCCTCCACTTT
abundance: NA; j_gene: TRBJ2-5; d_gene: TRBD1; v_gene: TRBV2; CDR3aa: CASRITTGQVGAQYF; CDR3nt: TGTGCCAGCAGGATAACGACCGGACAGGTTGGGGCCCAGTACTTC
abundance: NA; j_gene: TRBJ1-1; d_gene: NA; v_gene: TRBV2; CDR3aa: CASSQRGFRGGTEAFF; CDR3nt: TGTGCCAGCAGCCAACGGGGATTCCGAGGAGGAACTGAAGCTTTCTTT
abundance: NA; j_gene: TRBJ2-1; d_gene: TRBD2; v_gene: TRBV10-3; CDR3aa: CAIHAGGWNEQFF; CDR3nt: TGTGCCATTCACGCGGGGGGGTGGAATGAGCAGTTCTTC
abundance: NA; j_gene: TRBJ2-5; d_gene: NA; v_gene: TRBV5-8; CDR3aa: CASSLEPAGETQYF; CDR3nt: TGTGCCAGCAGCTTGGAACCAGCGGGAGAGACCCAGTACTTC
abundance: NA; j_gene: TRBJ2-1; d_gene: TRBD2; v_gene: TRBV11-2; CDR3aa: CASSRTSAERGEQFF; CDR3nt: TGTGCCAGCAGCCGGACTAGCGCGGAAAGGGGTGAGCAGTTCTTC
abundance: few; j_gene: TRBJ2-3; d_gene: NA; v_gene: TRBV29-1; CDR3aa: CSVDVGTDTQYF; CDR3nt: TGCAGCGTTGACGTAGGCACAGATACGCAGTATTTT
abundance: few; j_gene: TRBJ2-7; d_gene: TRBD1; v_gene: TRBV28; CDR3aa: CASSPSAGGALGEQYF; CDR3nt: TGTGCCAGCAGTCCCAGCGCAGGGGGCGCCTTGGGCGAGCAGTACTTC
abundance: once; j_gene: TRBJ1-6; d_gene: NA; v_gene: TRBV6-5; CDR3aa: CASSQISYNSPLHF; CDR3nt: TGTGCCAGCAGTCAGATCTCCTATAATTCACCCCTCCACTTT
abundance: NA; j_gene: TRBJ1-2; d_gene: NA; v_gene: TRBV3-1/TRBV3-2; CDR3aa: CASCTKRWTNYGYTF; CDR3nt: TGTGCCAGCTGTACAAAGCGGTGGACTAACTATGGCTACACCTTC
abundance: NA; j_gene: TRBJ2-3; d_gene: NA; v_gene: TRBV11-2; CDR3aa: CASSSGPWSTDTQYF; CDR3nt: TGTGCCAGCAGCTCAGGGCCTTGGAGCACAGATACGCAGTATTTT
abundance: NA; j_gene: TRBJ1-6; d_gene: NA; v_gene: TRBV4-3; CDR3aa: CASSQEVYRVDTSISRNSPLHF; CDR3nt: TGCGCCAGCAGCCAAGAAGTTTACCGGGTGGACACTTCAATCTCCAGAAATTCACCCCTCCACTTT
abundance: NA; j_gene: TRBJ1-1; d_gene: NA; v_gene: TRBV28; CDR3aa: CASKHGLLNTEAFF; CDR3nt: TGTGCCAGCAAACATGGACTCTTGAACACTGAAGCTTTCTTT
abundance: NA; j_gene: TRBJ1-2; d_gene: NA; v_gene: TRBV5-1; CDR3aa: CASRTGSNYGYTF; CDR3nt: TGCGCCAGCAGGACAGGCTCTAACTATGGCTACACCTTC
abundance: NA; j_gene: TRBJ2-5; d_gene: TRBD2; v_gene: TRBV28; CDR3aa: CASSPSGKETQYF; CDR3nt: TGTGCCAGCAGTCCTAGCGGAAAAGAGACCCAGTACTTC
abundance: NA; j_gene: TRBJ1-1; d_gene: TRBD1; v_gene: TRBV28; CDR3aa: CASSPGQGNTEAFF; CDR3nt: TGTGCCAGCAGTCCGGGACAGGGGAACACTGAAGCTTTCTTT
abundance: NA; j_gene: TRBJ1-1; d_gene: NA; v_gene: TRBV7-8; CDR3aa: CASSQRGGNTEAFF; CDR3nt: TGTGCCAGCAGTCAGAGAGGAGGCAACACTGAAGCTTTCTTT
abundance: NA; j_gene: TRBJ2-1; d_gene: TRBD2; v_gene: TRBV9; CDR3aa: CASSVTSGRTYNEQFF; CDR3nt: TGTGCCAGCAGCGTCACTAGCGGGAGGACCTACAATGAGCAGTTCTTC
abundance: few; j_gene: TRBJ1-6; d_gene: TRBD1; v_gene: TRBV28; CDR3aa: CASSSGTGGFSPLHF; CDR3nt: TGTGCCAGCAGTTCGGGGACAGGGGGCTTTTCACCCCTCCACTTT
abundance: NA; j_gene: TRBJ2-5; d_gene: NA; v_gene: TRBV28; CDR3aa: CAPGVEGEETQYF; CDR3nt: TGTGCCCCCGGGGTAGAGGGCGAAGAGACCCAGTACTTC
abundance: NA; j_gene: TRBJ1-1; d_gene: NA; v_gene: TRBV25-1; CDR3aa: CASSFTGKTEAFF; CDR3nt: TGTGCCAGCAGTTTCACGGGAAAAACTGAAGCTTTCTTT
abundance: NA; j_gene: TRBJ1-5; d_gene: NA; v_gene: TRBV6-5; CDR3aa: CASSQTGTGHQPQHF; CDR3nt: TGTGCCAGCAGTCAGACAGGCACCGGCCATCAGCCCCAGCATTTT
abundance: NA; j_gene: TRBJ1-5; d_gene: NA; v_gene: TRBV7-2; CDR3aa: CASSSDGKPQHF; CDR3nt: TGTGCCAGCAGCTCCGACGGGAAGCCCCAGCATTTT
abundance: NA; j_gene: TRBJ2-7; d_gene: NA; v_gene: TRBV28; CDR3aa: CASSSSDSGSSEQYF; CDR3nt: NA
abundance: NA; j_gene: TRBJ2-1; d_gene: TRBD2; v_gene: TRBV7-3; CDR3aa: CASSLKLAGDNEQFF; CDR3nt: TGTGCCAGCAGCTTAAAACTAGCGGGAGACAATGAGCAGTTCTTC
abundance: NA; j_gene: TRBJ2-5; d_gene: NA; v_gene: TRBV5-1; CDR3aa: CASSEVQGGGETQYF; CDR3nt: TGCGCCAGCAGCGAAGTACAGGGTGGAGGAGAGACCCAGTACTTC
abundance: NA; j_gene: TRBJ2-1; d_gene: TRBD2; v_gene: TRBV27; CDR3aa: CASRVAGEGNEQFF; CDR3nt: TGTGCCAGCAGGGTAGCGGGAGAAGGTAATGAGCAGTTCTTC
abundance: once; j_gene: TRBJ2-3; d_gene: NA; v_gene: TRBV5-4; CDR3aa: CASSLDRVRSTDTQYF; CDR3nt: TGTGCCAGCAGCTTGGACAGGGTGAGGAGCACAGATACGCAGTATTTT
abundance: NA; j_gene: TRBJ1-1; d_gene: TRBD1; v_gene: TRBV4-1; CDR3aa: CASSQAGGRANTEAFF; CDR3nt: TGCGCCAGCAGCCAAGCAGGGGGGCGGGCGAACACTGAAGCTTTCTTT
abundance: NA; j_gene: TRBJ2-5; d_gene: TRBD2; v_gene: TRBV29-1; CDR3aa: CSARGGKETQYF; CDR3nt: TGCAGCGCTCGGGGGGGAAAAGAGACCCAGTACTTC
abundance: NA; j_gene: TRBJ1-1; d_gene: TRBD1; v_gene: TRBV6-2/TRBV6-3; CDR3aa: CASSRDREDTEAFF; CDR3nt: TGTGCCAGCAGCCGGGACAGGGAAGACACTGAAGCTTTCTTT
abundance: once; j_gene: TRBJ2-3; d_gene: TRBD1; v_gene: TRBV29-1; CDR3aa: CSVEEGTVTDTQYF; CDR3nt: TGCAGCGTTGAAGAAGGGACAGTCACAGATACGCAGTATTTT
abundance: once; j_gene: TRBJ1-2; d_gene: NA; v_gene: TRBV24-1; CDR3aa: CATSDPGTNYGYTF; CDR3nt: TGTGCCACCAGTGACCCCGGGACAAACTATGGCTACACCTTC